Below are 27 T cell receptor beta chains sequenced from a single sample in a study of regulatory T cells in long-lasting Graves disease (dated by TCRdb to the early 2020s). The sample's time point label, in plain terms: newly diagnosed GD, antithyroid drugs for less than 3 months. For both TCR sequencing and RNA sequencing, RNA was extracted from PBMCs using TRIzol. Libraries were built with multiplex PCR. The sequencer listed for this sample is Illumina HiSeq 4000. TCR beta libraries were built with iRepertoire HTBI primers and Arm-PCR amplification of CDR3 regions. In-frame beta chains were kept once TCRdb had trimmed the public reads at Q25 with fastp and called clones with MiXCR. Every distinct CDR3 protein forms one entry, paired with its most common genes and DNA. This sample holds about 200,000 distinct CDR3 sequences; roughly 18% were observed only once. The ten largest clones represent 22% of the sample.

The material sequenced was peripheral blood mononuclear cells (PBMCs), taken at new diagnosis, from a patient treated with antithyroid drugs. Source of these receptors: a female donor with Graves disease.

This clonotype was detected ten times or more. The genes are TRBV2 and TRBJ1-5; D call uncertain. CDR3 length: 14 amino acids. V lost 6 bases to trimming and J lost 6 bases, with 15 bases between them. Germline V CDR1 and CDR2: SNHLY, FYNNEI. The DNA of the CDR3 is TGTGCCAGCAGATTCGCTGGTGCCCCTCAGCCCCAGCATTTT. Amino acids: CASRFAGAPQPQHF.

This clonotype was detected many times. The chain employs TRBV24-1 and TRBJ2-5; D might be TRBD1 (6 bases). Germline-derived CDR1 and CDR2 are KGHDR and SFDVKD. V dropped 6 bases and J dropped 4 bases, with 14 bases sitting between them. This CDR3 region has 14 residues. CDR3 protein: CATSMGHGGETQYF. The CDR3 DNA is TGTGCCACCAGTATGGGACACGGCGGAGAGACCCAGTACTTC.

This clonotype appeared many times. The rearrangement uses TRBV30 and TRBJ2-3; TRBD1 might be the D (6 bases). This CDR3 is 12 amino acids long. The V gene lost 2 bases and the J gene lost 7 bases, with 10 bases spanning the gap. Germline lookup yields CDR1 GTSNPN and CDR2 SVGIG (reference sequence). CDR3 in DNA: TGTGCCTGGAGTACCGACAGGTATACGCAGTATTTT. It yields the protein CAWSTDRYTQYF.

This clonotype came up many times. The rearrangement links TRBV30 to TRBJ2-4; no clear D. V was cut by 0 bases and J by 1 base, with 13 bases left in between. Germline V gives CDR1 GTSNPN, CDR2 SVGIG (reference sequence). This CDR3 has 16 residues. CDR3 in amino acids: CAWSVFSGVAKNIQYF. CDR3 DNA: TGTGCCTGGAGTGTGTTTTCCGGCGTGGCCAAAAACATTCAGTACTTC.

This clonotype was detected many times. The chain has TRBV18 and TRBJ2-5; either TRBD1 or TRBD2 may supply D (5 bases each). The CDR3 has 15 residues. Between the trimmed V and J ends, which lost 3 bases and 4 bases, there was a span of 15 bases. CDR1 is KGHSH and CDR2 is LQKENI in the germline V gene. CDR3 protein: CASSPPGRIGETQYF. CDR3 sequence (DNA): TGTGCCAGCTCACCTCCGGGACGAATAGGAGAGACCCAGTACTTC.

This clonotype was counted at least ten times. This chain joins TRBV14 and TRBJ2-1; either TRBD1 or TRBD2 may fit D (5 bases each). This CDR3 comprises 13 residues. Germline CDR1 is SGHDN and CDR2 is FVKESK. V was cut by 3 bases and J by 6 bases, with 9 bases left in between. CDR3 in DNA: TGTGCCAGCAGCCAGGTGAGGGGCAATGAGCAGTTCTTC. Translation gives CASSQVRGNEQFF.

At least ten counts were recorded for this clonotype. The genes are TRBV20-1 and TRBJ2-3; the D is unclear. Germline assignment: CDR1 DFQATT and CDR2 SNEGSKA (reference sequence). The CDR3 is made up of 15 amino acids. Trimming shortened V by 3 bases and J by 0 bases, and 13 bases separated the two germline ends. The chain's CDR3 is CSASPPEISTDTQYF. The CDR3 coding sequence is TGCAGTGCTAGTCCCCCTGAAATTAGCACAGATACGCAGTATTTT.

This clonotype was detected many times. The rearrangement links TRBV3-1 to TRBJ2-1, with D possibly being TRBD2 (6 bases). The CDR3 has 14 amino acids. The V gene lost 3 bases and the J gene lost 5 bases, with 11 bases spanning the gap. The V gene's germline CDR1 is LGHDT and CDR2 YNNKEL (reference sequence). DNA of the CDR3: TGTGCCAGCAGCCATAGTAGCGGAGACAATGAGCAGTTCTTC. Translated: CASSHSSGDNEQFF.

This clonotype was recorded at least ten times. The V gene is TRBV10-1, the J gene TRBJ2-1; tentative D call: TRBD2 (9 bases). This CDR3 contains 18 residues. Trimming removed 8 bases from V and 3 bases from J, with 26 bases in between. The germline CDR1 and CDR2 sequences are WNHNN and SYGVQD (reference sequence). The CDR3: CASGDRRLAGPDYNEQFF. CDR3 bases: TGCGCCAGCGGGGACAGGAGGCTAGCGGGACCCGACTACAATGAGCAGTTCTTC.

This clonotype was detected ten times or more. The rearrangement uses TRBV6-1 and TRBJ2-7; 7 nucleotides agree with TRBD1. The junction had 13 bases not matched to a gene; V was cut back by 5 bases and J by 3 bases. Germline CDR1 and CDR2: MNHNS and SASEGT. The CDR3 consists of 16 residues. CDR3 sequence (DNA): TGTGCCAGCAGTAGGACCTCCGGGACAGCGTTCTACGAGCAGTACTTC. Its protein is CASSRTSGTAFYEQYF.

Many counts were recorded for this clonotype. V and J are TRBV19 and TRBJ1-2; 8 bases line up with TRBD1. Germline V gene sequence: CDR1 LNHDA, CDR2 SQIVND (reference sequence). The CDR3 totals 12 residues. J was trimmed by 7 bases and V by 7 bases; bases with no gene match: 5. CDR3 DNA: TGTGCCAGTACCCACAGGGGGAGTGGCTACACCTTC. Translated: CASTHRGSGYTF.

In the case of this clonotype: Given a much more abundant clone one base away, this may be a read error. The rearrangement links TRBV2 to TRBJ1-2; weak D call: TRBD1 (6 bases). The germline V gene encodes CDR1 SNHLY and CDR2 FYNNEI. This CDR3 comprises 17 residues. V dropped 4 bases and J dropped 7 bases, with 25 bases sitting between them. Written as DNA, the CDR3 is TGTGCCAGCAGTGTTCTGCTGGAGGAGCAGGCCAGGGGTGGCTACACCTTC. Translating it yields CASSVLLEEQARGGYTF.

The table lists this clonotype with many counts. The V call is TRBV6-1, the J call TRBJ1-5; 9 bases line up with TRBD1. The CDR3 contains 15 residues. With V trimmed by 4 bases and J by 5 bases, 6 bases remained unmatched. Germline CDR1 reads MNHNS; CDR2 reads SASEGT. The chain's CDR3 is CASSARDRAYQPQHF. In nucleotides, the CDR3 is TGTGCCAGCAGTGCCCGGGACAGGGCGTATCAGCCCCAGCATTTT.

This clonotype was observed a few times. The chain recombines TRBV4-3 with TRBJ1-4; the match to TRBD1 covers 9 bases. V lost 5 bases, J lost 7 bases, and 5 bases stayed unmatched. CDR3 length equals 14 residues. The germline V gene encodes CDR1 LGHNA and CDR2 YSLEER. In nucleotides, the CDR3 is TGCGCCAGCAGCGAACAGGGGGCCGCTGAAAAACTGTTTTTT. This encodes CASSEQGAAEKLFF.

J is TRBJ2-5 and V is TRBV5-1; either TRBD1 or TRBD2 may supply D (5 bases each). The CDR3 totals 13 residues. V was pared by 4 bases and J by 3 bases, with 10 bases between. From germline, CDR1 is SGHRS and CDR2 YFSETQ. The CDR3 nucleotides read TGCGCCAGCAGCCTCGGGACCAAAGAGACCCAGTACTTC. Encoded protein: CASSLGTKETQYF.

This clonotype appeared many times. J is TRBJ2-1 and V is TRBV7-2; D may be TRBD1 or TRBD2 (5 bases each). Deletions cut 1 base from V and 9 bases from J, with 16 bases between. Germline V gene lookup returns CDR1 SGHTA and CDR2 FQGNSA. This CDR3 is 15 amino acids long. The CDR3 spells CASSLELGVLGEQFF. In nucleotides, the CDR3 is TGTGCCAGCAGCTTAGAACTAGGGGTGCTAGGTGAGCAGTTCTTC.

This clonotype was counted many times. This chain joins TRBV6-1 and TRBJ2-1; 16 positions match TRBD2. Germline V gene data show CDR1 as MNHNS and CDR2 as SASEGT. This CDR3 region has 18 residues. V lost 6 bases and J lost 1; bases outside the gene matches: 6. The CDR3 region is CASSSGLAGGPSYNEQFF. The CDR3, as DNA: TGTGCCAGCAGCTCGGGACTAGCGGGAGGGCCATCCTACAATGAGCAGTTCTTC.

This clonotype came up many times. The chain is built from TRBV5-1 and TRBJ2-7; 8 positions agree with TRBD1. With 3 bases clipped from V and 2 bases from J, the junction kept 4 bases outside the gene matches. The CDR3 is 14 residues long. Germline values: CDR1 SGHRS, CDR2 YFSETQ. CDR3 sequence reads: CASSYLGQAYEQYF. The DNA for the CDR3 is TGCGCCAGCAGCTACCTGGGACAGGCCTACGAGCAGTACTTC. Variable domain in full (rest from reference TRBV5-1 and TRBJ2-7): KAGVTQTPRYLIKTRGQQVTLSCSPISGHRSVSWYQQTPGQGLQFLFEYFSETQRNKGNFPGRFSGRQFSNSRSEMNVSTLELGDSALYLCASSYLGQAYEQYFGPGTRLTVT.

This clonotype was counted ten times or more. The V gene is TRBV7-2, the J gene TRBJ2-7, with TRBD2 matching 9 bases. V was clipped by 5 bases and J by 7 bases; unmatched bases: 6. This CDR3 has 13 residues. Looked up from germline, CDR1 is SGHTA and CDR2 is FQGNSA. In DNA form, the CDR3 reads TGTGCCAGCAGCCTGGGACTAGCTGGTGAGCAGTACTTC. Its translation is CASSLGLAGEQYF.

With respect to this clonotype: A far larger clone is a single base away, which makes a read error likely. The chain combines TRBV7-2 with TRBJ2-1; 9 bases map to TRBD2. Trimming removed 2 bases from V and 10 bases from J; junction bases left unmatched: 9. The germline V gene encodes CDR1 SGHTA and CDR2 FQGNSA. CDR3 size: 15 residues. In nucleotides, the CDR3 is TGTGCCAGCAGCTTATACGCTAGCGGGACCTACGAGCAGTTCTTC. Protein product: CASSLYASGTYEQFF.

In its sample, this clonotype was seen a few times. This sequence may be a read error, since a much larger clone differs from it by one base. Here the CDR3 omits its conserved ending phenylalanine or tryptophan, so a read error is the likely source. The chain couples TRBV19 to TRBJ1-1, with a possible D match to TRBD1 (5 bases). The CDR3 has 17 residues. Germline CDR1 reads LNHDA; CDR2 reads SQIVND (reference sequence). Trimming stripped 3 bases from V and 0 bases from J, with 17 bases between. This CDR3 reads CASSILGSQDMNTEAFS. The CDR3 DNA follows: TGTGCCAGTAGTATTCTGGGCAGCCAGGACATGAACACTGAAGCTTTCTCT.

Only a few counts were recorded for this clonotype. It may be a read error: a sequence one base away is much more abundant. The chain couples TRBV7-9 to TRBJ2-7; 10 nucleotides align to TRBD2. This CDR3 has 16 amino acids. Germline assignment: CDR1 SEHNR and CDR2 FQNEAQ (reference sequence). CDR3 in amino acids: CASSDTSGDMPYELYF. The CDR3 bases are TGTGCCAGCAGTGATACTAGCGGGGACATGCCCTACGAGCTGTACTTC.

In its sample, this clonotype was seen a few times. Likely a read error: the CDR3 ends without its conserved phenylalanine or tryptophan. J is TRBJ2-1 and V is TRBV30; D perhaps matches TRBD1 (6 bases). Germline CDR1 and CDR2: GTSNPN and SVGIG (reference sequence). Trimming stripped 5 bases from V and 6 bases from J, with 14 bases between. The CDR3 sequence is 13 residues long. CDR3 amino acids: CAWGWGLANEQFL. CDR3 in DNA: TGTGCCTGGGGGTGGGGGCTAGCCAATGAGCAGTTCCTC.

The J gene is TRBJ1-2, the V gene TRBV7-2, with D uncertain. V was trimmed by 1 base and J by 4 bases, leaving 7 bases between them. This CDR3 region has 13 residues. The germline gives CDR1 SGHTA, CDR2 FQGNSA. The CDR3 loop reads CASSLETAYGYTF. The CDR3 DNA reads as TGTGCCAGCAGCTTAGAAACAGCCTATGGCTACACCTTC.

This clonotype was detected a few times. The chain combines TRBV20-1 with TRBJ2-2; 9 nucleotides align to TRBD2. The germline CDR1 and CDR2 sequences are DFQATT and SNEGSKA (reference sequence). This CDR3 is 15 amino acids long. With 4 bases clipped from V and 5 bases from J, the junction kept 8 bases outside the gene matches. The CDR3 is CSATTAGGGTGELFF. The CDR3 DNA is TGCAGTGCTACTACAGCGGGGGGTGGGACCGGGGAGCTGTTTTTT.

This clonotype was detected once. A far larger clone lies a single base away; this is likely a read error. CDR3 bases: TGTGCCAGCAGTGAGGGGACAAATGTTTATAGCAATCAGCCCCAGCATTTT. It encodes CASSEGTNVYSNQPQHF. This chain uses TRBV6-1 with TRBJ1-5; tentative D call: TRBD1 (6 bases). V lost 3 bases to trimming and J lost 0 bases, with 15 bases between them. Germline lookup yields CDR1 MNHNS and CDR2 SASEGT. The CDR3 covers 17 residues.

V is TRBV20-1 and J is TRBJ2-1; D assignment may be TRBD1 or TRBD2 (5 bases each). Germline lookup yields CDR1 DFQATT and CDR2 SNEGSKA (reference sequence). CDR3 size: 18 residues. Trimming pared 0 bases from V and 4 bases from J, leaving 22 bases between. Written as DNA, the CDR3 is TGCAGTGCTAGAGATGGGGACGCTACCTTCACTCCGTACAATGAGCAGTTCTTC. Translated: CSARDGDATFTPYNEQFF.